The rows below give T cell receptor beta chains drawn from one sample of a study of T cells in Graves' hyperthyroidism and ophthalmopathy. TCRdb used MiXCR to reprocess the multiplex PCR reads, holding one entry per CDR3 protein. This table holds a few hundred thousand distinct CDR3 sequences, around 14% found once. The material sequenced was blood. The receptors derive from a woman aged 18 to 35 with Graves' hyperthyroidism that later progressed to Graves' ophthalmopathy. Each CDR3 is given with its conserved first and last residue. Fields, in order: CDR3 protein, CDR3 DNA, J gene, V gene, clone size, CDR3 length, D gene. The D gene is left open where the match is weak. The size entry is marked missing in some rows and otherwise reads once, few, many or a size class.

CASSDTTFKINSPLHF,TGTGCCAGCAGTGACACGACTTTCAAAATAAATTCACCCCTCCACTTT,TRBJ1-6,TRBV6-1,-,16,-
CASSGGSSPNNEQFF,TGTGCCAGCAGTGGGGGCTCCTCCCCAAACAATGAGCAGTTCTTC,TRBJ2-1,TRBV6-1,few,15,-
CAWSTGTVVFF,TGTGCCTGGAGTACCGGGACAGTTGTGTTTTTT,TRBJ1-4,TRBV30,many,11,TRBD1
CASSFSGTVNTEAFF,TGTGCCAGCAGCTTTTCCGGGACGGTGAACACTGAAGCTTTCTTT,TRBJ1-1,TRBV5-6,many,15,-
CASSRGQVNTEAFF,TGTGCCAGCAGCCGGGGACAGGTTAACACTGAAGCTTTCTTT,TRBJ1-1,TRBV11-2,many,14,TRBD1
CASSSLATETQYF,TGTGCCAGCAGCTCTCTAGCGACAGAGACCCAGTACTTC,TRBJ2-5,TRBV11-2,many,13,-
CSVQQGASYNEQFF,TGCAGCGTCCAACAGGGGGCGTCTTACAATGAGCAGTTCTTC,TRBJ2-1,TRBV29-1,few,14,TRBD1
CASSQATGYDGELFF,TGCGCCAGCAGCCAGGCTACAGGGTACGACGGGGAGCTGTTTTTT,TRBJ2-2,TRBV4-1,few,15,-
CASSLSGFYNEQFF,TGTGCCAGCAGCTTAAGCGGTTTTTACAATGAGCAGTTCTTC,TRBJ2-1,TRBV11-3,many,14,-
CASRLGQVANYGYTF,TGTGCCAGCAGGCTTGGACAGGTAGCTAACTATGGCTACACCTTC,TRBJ1-2,TRBV28,many,15,TRBD1
CASRGGPHNEQFF,TGTGCCAGCAGGGGAGGGCCTCACAATGAGCAGTTCTTC,TRBJ2-1,TRBV27,-,13,TRBD2
CAWSPDGTVSYEQYF,TGTGCCTGGAGTCCTGACGGGACAGTCTCCTACGAGCAGTACTTC,TRBJ2-7,TRBV30,many,15,TRBD1
CASSFRGLDTEAFF,TGTGCCAGCAGTTTCAGGGGGCTGGACACTGAAGCTTTCTTT,TRBJ1-1,TRBV28,many,14,TRBD1
CASTNGQGVYNEQFF,TGTGCCAGCACCAACGGACAGGGGGTTTACAATGAGCAGTTCTTC,TRBJ2-1,TRBV27,many,15,TRBD1
CASSYPYRVGVSGSNQPQHF,TGTGCCAGCAGTTACCCGTACAGGGTAGGGGTATCGGGCTCCAATCAGCCCCAGCATTTT,TRBJ1-5,TRBV6-2/TRBV6-3,few,20,-
CASSTYTSTAGGRGSYF,TGTGCCAGCAGTACTTACACTTCCACAGCGGGAGGGCGGGGCTCGTACTTC,TRBJ2-5,TRBV7-2,many,17,TRBD2
CASSLSGEISKTQYF,TGTGCCAGCAGCTTGAGCGGGGAGATAAGTAAGACCCAGTACTTC,TRBJ2-5,TRBV9,-,15,TRBD2
CSPRLAGRETQYF,TGCAGCCCGAGGTTGGCGGGTCGGGAGACCCAGTACTTC,TRBJ2-5,TRBV20-1,few,13,-
CASKLGLSNYGYTF,TGTGCCAGCAAATTGGGACTTTCTAACTATGGCTACACCTTC,TRBJ1-2,TRBV3-1,many,14,-
CATSEGGAEHTDTQYF,TGTGCCACCAGCGAAGGAGGGGCCGAACACACAGATACGCAGTATTTT,TRBJ2-3,TRBV15,few,16,-
CASTPGQGAYDEQYF,TGTGCCAGCACCCCGGGACAGGGGGCATATGACGAGCAGTACTTC,TRBJ2-7,TRBV7-9,-,15,TRBD1
CASSWDYEQYF,TGTGCCAGCAGCTGGGACTACGAGCAGTACTTC,TRBJ2-7,TRBV7-2,many,11,-
CASSVAPGDREAFF,TGTGCCAGCAGCGTAGCTCCGGGGGATCGAGAAGCTTTCTTT,TRBJ1-1,TRBV9,-,14,-
CASSQGPAGGNEQYF,TGCGCCAGCAGCCAAGGTCCAGCGGGAGGGAACGAGCAGTACTTC,TRBJ2-7,TRBV4-1,-,15,TRBD2
CASSFPAGAGTDTQYF,TGTGCCAGCAGTTTCCCGGCAGGGGCCGGCACAGATACGCAGTATTTT,TRBJ2-3,TRBV6-1,-,16,-
CASSYRGQQETQYF,TGTGCCAGCAGTTACCGTGGACAACAAGAGACCCAGTACTTC,TRBJ2-5,TRBV6-6,-,14,-
CAISPGTSANQETQYF,TGTGCCATCTCCCCCGGGACTAGCGCCAACCAAGAGACCCAGTACTTC,TRBJ2-5,TRBV6-1,many,16,TRBD2
CSVAAANTGELFF,TGCAGCGTTGCCGCCGCGAACACCGGGGAGCTGTTTTTT,TRBJ2-2,TRBV29-1,few,13,-
CASSLVSQREGYNEQFF,TGTGCTAGCAGCTTAGTGAGCCAGCGGGAGGGGTACAATGAGCAGTTCTTC,TRBJ2-1,TRBV7-7,few,17,TRBD2
CASSQTSGTGGDGYTF,TGCGCCAGCAGCCAGACCTCCGGGACAGGGGGCGATGGCTACACCTTC,TRBJ1-2,TRBV4-1,once,16,TRBD1
CAWSRQGRTEAFF,TGTGCCTGGAGTAGACAGGGGCGAACTGAAGCTTTCTTT,TRBJ1-1,TRBV30,many,13,TRBD1
CASSLERGGKNIQYF,TGTGCCAGCAGCTTAGAACGAGGTGGCAAAAACATTCAGTACTTC,TRBJ2-4,TRBV7-9,-,15,-
CASRHSGSKYEQYF,TGTGCCAGCAGACACTCCGGGAGTAAGTACGAGCAGTACTTC,TRBJ2-7,TRBV5-5,many,14,-
CASSGDREAAGYTF,TGTGCCAGCAGTGGCGACAGGGAGGCGGCGGGCTACACCTTC,TRBJ1-2,TRBV6-1,-,14,TRBD1
CAWSVETDSYEQYF,TGTGCCTGGAGTGTCGAGACAGACTCCTACGAGCAGTACTTC,TRBJ2-7,TRBV30,many,14,-
CASSYDLAGGETDTQYF,TGTGCCAGCAGTTATGATCTAGCGGGAGGGGAAACAGATACGCAGTATTTT,TRBJ2-3,TRBV28,many,17,TRBD2
CASSQDGPGYEQYF,TGTGCCAGCAGCCAAGACGGTCCCGGCTACGAGCAGTACTTC,TRBJ2-7,TRBV4-2,-,14,-
CSARGLAGAPETQYF,TGCAGTGCTAGAGGACTAGCGGGAGCACCAGAGACCCAGTACTTC,TRBJ2-5,TRBV20-1,many,15,TRBD2
CASSQGGYEQFF,TGTGCCAGCAGCCAAGGGGGGTATGAGCAGTTCTTC,TRBJ2-1,TRBV4-2,-,12,-
CASSMGHPSNQPQHF,TGTGCCAGCAGTATGGGACATCCAAGCAATCAGCCCCAGCATTTT,TRBJ1-5,TRBV28,-,15,-
CSESLSETHEQFF,TGCAGTGAATCTCTGTCCGAGACCCATGAGCAGTTCTTC,TRBJ2-1,TRBV20-1,-,13,-
CASSGLDSSTDTQYF,TGCGCCAGCAGCGGACTAGATTCTAGCACAGATACGCAGTATTTT,TRBJ2-3,TRBV5-1,many,15,TRBD2
CASSLKAVGGQANNEQFF,TGTGCCAGCAGTTTAAAAGCCGTTGGGGGACAGGCGAACAATGAGCAGTTCTTC,TRBJ2-1,TRBV27,-,18,TRBD1
CSARARDSNNSPLHF,TGCAGTGCTAGGGCCCGGGACAGTAATAATTCACCCCTCCACTTT,TRBJ1-6,TRBV20-1,-,15,TRBD1
CAIRPGQSLSGSYNEQFF,TGTGCCATAAGACCGGGACAGTCCCTTTCAGGGTCCTACAATGAGCAGTTCTTC,TRBJ2-1,TRBV10-3,few,18,TRBD1
CASSPRGTAGGAGELFF,TGCGCCAGCAGCCCCCGCGGGACCGCGGGCGGGGCCGGGGAGCTGTTTTTT,TRBJ2-2,TRBV4-1,few,17,-
CASSEREGLLGDQFF,TGTGCCAGCAGCGAGCGGGAGGGCCTTCTTGGGGATCAGTTCTTC,TRBJ2-1,TRBV7-8,once,15,TRBD2
CASSEISGTRGAGYTF,TGTGCCAGCAGTGAAATCTCGGGGACGCGGGGCGCCGGCTACACCTTC,TRBJ1-2,TRBV28,many,16,-
CAISEVASMNTEAFF,TGTGCCATCAGTGAGGTTGCATCAATGAACACTGAAGCTTTCTTT,TRBJ1-1,TRBV10-3,many,15,-
CATQPMGLSGNTIYF,TGTGCCACCCAACCTATGGGGCTCTCTGGAAACACCATATATTTT,TRBJ1-3,TRBV5-4,-,15,-
CASSQITAGDNEQFF,TGCGCCAGCAGCCAAATAACAGCGGGTGACAATGAGCAGTTCTTC,TRBJ2-1,TRBV4-1,many,15,-
CSARDLVGNTEAFF,TGCAGTGCTAGAGATCTCGTGGGGAACACTGAAGCTTTCTTT,TRBJ1-1,TRBV20-1,-,14,-
CASSPGTSGTNEQFF,TGTGCCAGCAGTCCCGGGACTAGCGGGACCAATGAGCAGTTCTTC,TRBJ2-1,TRBV2,many,15,TRBD2
CASSNPRDGYTF,TGTGCCAGCAGTAACCCGAGGGATGGCTACACCTTC,TRBJ1-2,TRBV6-5,few,12,-
CSARPKPHGYTF,TGCAGTGCTAGGCCAAAGCCTCACGGCTACACCTTC,TRBJ1-2,TRBV20-1,many,12,-
CASKASGAVSSYEQYF,TGTGCCAGCAAGGCTAGCGGGGCCGTCAGCTCCTACGAGCAGTACTTC,TRBJ2-7,TRBV6-1,many,16,TRBD2
CASSPDRYTEAFF,TGTGCCAGCAGCCCAGACCGGTACACTGAAGCTTTCTTT,TRBJ1-1,TRBV7-9,many,13,-
CASSWTSGRVSEQYF,TGTGCCAGCAGTTGGACTAGCGGGAGAGTATCCGAGCAGTACTTC,TRBJ2-7,TRBV28,-,15,TRBD2
CAWNPPGGTEKLFF,TGTGCCTGGAACCCACCCGGGGGGACTGAAAAACTGTTTTTT,TRBJ1-4,TRBV30,few,14,-